This T cell receptor beta chain was profiled in a study of T cells expressing NK-cell markers. About the study: In sorted CD3+CD56+NKG2C+, CD3+CD56+NKG2C- and CD3+CD56-NKG2C+ T cells, TCR beta repertoires were obtained. HCMV seropositivity marked most of the eight sequenced donors; one was seronegative.

Findings and caveats of the study: NKG2C+ dominant clonotypes from several donors made up roughly 1.0-7.5% of CD8+ T cells.

Concerning this clonotype itself: Antigen: not known.

UMIs were included in TCR beta cDNA generated by 5'RACE template switching. TCRdb reprocessed the 5' RACE reads; each CDR3 protein has one entry and no DNA is given. This repertoire includes 300,000 to 450,000 distinct CDR3 sequences. The sequenced sample was blood T cells: a sorted CD56 or NKG2C T cell subset, CD4+ or CD8+ T cells, or bulk PBMC T cells (not recorded which). The sequence was obtained from a man aged 18 to 69 in good health.

The CDR3 reads CASSLQGQGRYEQYF. This chain joins TRBV27 and TRBJ2-7; there is no DNA to check the TCRdb D call of TRBD1. Germline V CDR1 and CDR2: MNHEY, SMNVEV (reference sequence). This CDR3 comprises 15 residues.